This note documents a single T cell receptor (beta chain) sequence. Its target is not known. The naive CD8 fraction comprised CD45RO-negative cells positively selected for CCR7 and excluded terminally differentiated effector memory CD45RA+ cells. Researchers divided each subset's genomic DNA evenly across several immunoSEQ plates. The protocol was immunoSEQ multiplex PCR, while the TCRdb copy is restricted to in-frame clones and leaves out a portion. Among more than 2 million clones, roughly 93% were seen once, and the ten largest hold approximately 1.6%. The sample belongs to a study of shared clonotypes between healthy human individuals. Findings of the study overall: Among four donors, approximately 5% of naive CD4 clonotypes were found in common. Clonotypes shared by all four donors outscored non-shared clonotypes in generation probability.

The germline CDR1 and CDR2 sequences are SGHTA and FQGTGA. The V and J ends lost 5 bases and 4 bases, in that order; junction bases with no gene match: 7. The CDR3 length is 15 residues. The receptor was isolated from a man younger than 35 in good health. Some clones in this sample may be carry-over from other donors' samples. The rearrangement uses TRBV7-3 and TRBJ2-7; 11 positions agree with TRBD1. Sample: naive CD8+ T cells from PBMCs. CDR3 loop: CASSPGQGAQYEQYF. CDR3 DNA: TGTGCCAGCAGCCCTGGACAGGGGGCGCAATACGAGCAGTACTTC.